The sequence of this T cell receptor (beta chain) was determined in a study of beta chain features in type 1 diabetes. Study-level background: Age, gender, cell numbers and subset yield matched between patients and controls. Study results and caveats: VDJ junctions from type 1 diabetes patients carried fewer insertions and larger deletions.

cDNA synthesis used the whole RNA isolate, giving expressed TCRB sequences. Profiling relied on immunoSEQ multiplex PCR, and the TCRdb table lists in-frame clones only, not all of them. The sample includes 300,000 to 350,000 clones, approximately 8.2% of them seen just once. The germline V gene has CDR1 ENHRY and CDR2 SYGVKD. The V gene end was trimmed by 0 bases and the J gene end by 3 bases; junction bases not matched to a gene: 8. The CDR3 has 16 residues. A word on this clone: Its cognate antigen is unknown.

Sequencing was carried out using central memory CD4+ T cells from blood. V is TRBV10-3 and J is TRBJ2-7; 7 bases map to TRBD2. The receptor's source is a woman aged 18-29 years in good health. The CDR3 is CAISESMGGSRYEQYF. CDR3 in DNA: TGTGCCATCAGTGAGTCGATGGGAGGGAGCCGCTACGAGCAGTACTTC.